A selection of T cell receptor beta chains follows, all from one sample in a study of cytomegalovirus exposure and HLA in healthy donors. The table came from immunoSEQ multiplex PCR; TCRdb's copy has only in-frame clones and leaves some out. Of approximately 100,000 clones listed, roughly 67% were seen once; the top ten hold roughly 2.5%. Sequencing input: PBMCs. These receptors all come from a human donor in good health. Each CDR3 is given with its conserved first and last residue. The D gene is left open where the match is weak. Clone sizes are given selectively: once, few, many, or a class where the clone is expanded.

V gene: TRBV9; D gene: .; clone size: .; J gene: TRBJ2-2; CDR3 protein: CASSVGNRVIGELFF; CDR3 DNA: TGTGCCAGCAGCGTAGGAAACAGGGTTATCGGGGAGCTGTTTTTT
V gene: TRBV7-6; D gene: .; clone size: .; J gene: TRBJ2-3; CDR3 protein: CASSLQSLDADTQYF; CDR3 DNA: TGTGCCAGCAGCTTGCAATCTCTAGACGCAGATACGCAGTATTTT
V gene: TRBV15; D gene: .; clone size: few; J gene: TRBJ2-7; CDR3 protein: CATSRERGTYEQYF; CDR3 DNA: TGTGCCACCAGCAGAGAGCGCGGAACCTACGAGCAGTACTTC
V gene: TRBV5-1; D gene: .; clone size: .; J gene: TRBJ2-3; CDR3 protein: CASSLFGGIGSTDTQYF; CDR3 DNA: TGCGCCAGCAGCTTGTTCGGGGGTATTGGTAGCACAGATACGCAGTATTTT
V gene: TRBV7-9; D gene: TRBD2; clone size: few; J gene: TRBJ2-1; CDR3 protein: CASSLAVIPSGVYNEQFF; CDR3 DNA: TGTGCCAGCAGCTTAGCCGTTATACCTAGCGGGGTCTACAATGAGCAGTTCTTC
V gene: TRBV7-2; D gene: .; clone size: .; J gene: TRBJ2-7; CDR3 protein: CASTGLNSYEQYF; CDR3 DNA: TGTGCCAGCACTGGACTGAACTCCTACGAGCAGTACTTC
V gene: TRBV6-1; D gene: .; clone size: few; J gene: TRBJ2-2; CDR3 protein: CASSEAGDTGELFF; CDR3 DNA: TGTGCCAGCAGTGAAGCAGGGGACACCGGGGAGCTGTTTTTT
V gene: TRBV11-3; D gene: TRBD2; clone size: few; J gene: TRBJ2-1; CDR3 protein: CASSLVGMRTSGGANEQFF; CDR3 DNA: TGTGCCAGCAGCTTAGTGGGTATGCGGACTAGCGGGGGGGCAAATGAGCAGTTCTTC
V gene: TRBV11-2; D gene: .; clone size: once; J gene: TRBJ1-6; CDR3 protein: CASSLGAASSYNSPLHF; CDR3 DNA: TGTGCCAGCAGCTTAGGAGCAGCGAGCTCCTATAATTCACCCCTCCACTTT
V gene: TRBV27; D gene: TRBD1; clone size: few; J gene: TRBJ1-3; CDR3 protein: CASSSIDSDRGPNLDTIYF; CDR3 DNA: TGTGCCAGCAGTTCAATCGATTCGGACAGGGGGCCCAATTTGGACACCATATATTTT
V gene: TRBV5-1; D gene: TRBD2; clone size: .; J gene: TRBJ2-3; CDR3 protein: CASSLGSGGAPDTQYF; CDR3 DNA: TGCGCCAGCAGCTTGGGAAGCGGGGGGGCCCCAGATACGCAGTATTTT
V gene: TRBV4-3; D gene: .; clone size: .; J gene: TRBJ1-4; CDR3 protein: CASSQDSRRGRKLFF; CDR3 DNA: TGCGCCAGCAGCCAAGATAGCCGCAGGGGAAGAAAACTGTTTTTT
V gene: TRBV27; D gene: TRBD1; clone size: .; J gene: TRBJ1-1; CDR3 protein: CASSGGRGRGEAFF; CDR3 DNA: TGTGCCAGCAGTGGTGGCAGGGGGCGCGGTGAAGCTTTCTTT
V gene: TRBV9; D gene: .; clone size: .; J gene: TRBJ1-3; CDR3 protein: CASSRKGAGNTIYF; CDR3 DNA: TGTGCCAGCAGCCGGAAGGGGGCTGGAAACACCATATATTTT
V gene: TRBV19; D gene: TRBD1; clone size: once; J gene: TRBJ2-1; CDR3 protein: CASSISRGRGNHEQFF; CDR3 DNA: TGTGCCAGTAGTATTTCGAGGGGCAGGGGGAACCATGAGCAGTTCTTC
V gene: TRBV2; D gene: .; clone size: .; J gene: TRBJ2-7; CDR3 protein: CASSEQAILYEQYF; CDR3 DNA: TGTGCCAGCAGTGAACAGGCGATTCTGTACGAGCAGTACTTC
V gene: TRBV19; D gene: .; clone size: .; J gene: TRBJ2-1; CDR3 protein: CASSTRGSEQFF; CDR3 DNA: TGTGCCAGTAGTACCCGAGGCAGTGAGCAGTTCTTC
V gene: TRBV18; D gene: TRBD1; clone size: .; J gene: TRBJ2-3; CDR3 protein: CASSYQGTATADTQYF; CDR3 DNA: TGTGCCAGCTCATATCAAGGGACAGCGACGGCAGATACGCAGTATTTT
V gene: TRBV9; D gene: .; clone size: .; J gene: TRBJ2-7; CDR3 protein: CASSFPSGRASEQYF; CDR3 DNA: TGTGCCAGCAGCTTCCCCTCGGGGAGAGCCAGCGAGCAGTACTTC
V gene: TRBV9; D gene: .; clone size: .; J gene: TRBJ2-2; CDR3 protein: CASSPPSGANTGELFF; CDR3 DNA: TGTGCCAGCAGCCCCCCCTCGGGGGCGAACACCGGGGAGCTGTTTTTT
V gene: TRBV7-3; D gene: TRBD1; clone size: .; J gene: TRBJ1-1; CDR3 protein: CASSFGQENTEAFF; CDR3 DNA: TGTGCCAGCAGCTTCGGACAGGAGAACACTGAAGCTTTCTTT
V gene: TRBV11-2; D gene: .; clone size: .; J gene: TRBJ1-1; CDR3 protein: CASSLGNRVNTEAFF; CDR3 DNA: TGTGCCAGCAGCTTAGGAAACAGGGTGAACACTGAAGCTTTCTTT
V gene: TRBV10-3; D gene: .; clone size: .; J gene: TRBJ1-2; CDR3 protein: CAISGRGYGYTF; CDR3 DNA: TGTGCCATCAGTGGCAGGGGCTATGGCTACACCTTC
V gene: TRBV9; D gene: TRBD2; clone size: .; J gene: TRBJ2-5; CDR3 protein: CASSAGTSGGAGETQYF; CDR3 DNA: TGTGCCAGCAGCGCTGGGACTAGCGGGGGGGCGGGGGAGACCCAGTACTTC
V gene: TRBV5-1; D gene: .; clone size: few; J gene: TRBJ2-1; CDR3 protein: CASSPLAGSYNEQFF; CDR3 DNA: TGCGCCAGCAGCCCCCTGGCAGGTTCCTACAATGAGCAGTTCTTC
V gene: TRBV11-2; D gene: TRBD1; clone size: .; J gene: TRBJ2-5; CDR3 protein: CASSPGQGRETQYF; CDR3 DNA: TGTGCCAGCAGCCCAGGACAGGGTCGGGAGACCCAGTACTTC
V gene: TRBV11-2; D gene: TRBD1; clone size: .; J gene: TRBJ2-7; CDR3 protein: CASSFRTGGSYEQYF; CDR3 DNA: TGTGCCAGCAGCTTCAGGACAGGGGGCTCCTACGAGCAGTACTTC